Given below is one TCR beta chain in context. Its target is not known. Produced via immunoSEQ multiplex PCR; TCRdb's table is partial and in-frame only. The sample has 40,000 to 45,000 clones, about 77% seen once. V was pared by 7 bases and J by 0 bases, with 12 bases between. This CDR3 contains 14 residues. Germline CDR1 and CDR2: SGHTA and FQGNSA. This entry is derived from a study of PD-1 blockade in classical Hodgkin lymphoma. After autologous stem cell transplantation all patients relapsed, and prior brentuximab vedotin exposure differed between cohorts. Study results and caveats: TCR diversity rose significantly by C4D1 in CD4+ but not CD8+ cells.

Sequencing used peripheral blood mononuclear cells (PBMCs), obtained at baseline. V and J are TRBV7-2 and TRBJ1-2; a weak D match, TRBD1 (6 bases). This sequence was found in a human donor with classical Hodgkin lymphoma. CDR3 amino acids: CASNPQGPNYGYTF. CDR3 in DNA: TGTGCCAGCAATCCACAGGGCCCTAACTATGGCTACACCTTC.